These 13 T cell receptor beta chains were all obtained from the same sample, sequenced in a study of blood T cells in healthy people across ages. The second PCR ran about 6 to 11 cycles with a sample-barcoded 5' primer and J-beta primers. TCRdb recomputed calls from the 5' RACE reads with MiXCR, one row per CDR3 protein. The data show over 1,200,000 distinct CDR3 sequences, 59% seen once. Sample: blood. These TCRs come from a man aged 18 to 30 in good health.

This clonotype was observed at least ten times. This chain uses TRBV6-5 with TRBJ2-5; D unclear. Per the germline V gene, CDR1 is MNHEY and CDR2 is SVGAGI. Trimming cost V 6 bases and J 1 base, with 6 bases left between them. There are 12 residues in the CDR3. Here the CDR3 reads CASRDGQETQYF. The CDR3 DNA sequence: TGTGCCAGCAGGGACGGCCAAGAGACCCAGTACTTC.

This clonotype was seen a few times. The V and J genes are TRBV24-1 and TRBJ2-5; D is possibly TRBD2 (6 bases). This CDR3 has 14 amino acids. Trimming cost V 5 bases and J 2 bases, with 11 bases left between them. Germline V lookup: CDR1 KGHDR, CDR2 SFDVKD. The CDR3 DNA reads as TGTGCCACCAGTGTGGCGGGGCATCAAGAGACCCAGTACTTC. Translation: CATSVAGHQETQYF.

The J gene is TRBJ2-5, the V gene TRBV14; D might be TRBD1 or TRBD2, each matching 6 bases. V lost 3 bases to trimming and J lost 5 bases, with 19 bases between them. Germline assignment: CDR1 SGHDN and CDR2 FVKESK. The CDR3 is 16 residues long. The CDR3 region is CASSQVDRRGRETQYF. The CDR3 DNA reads TGTGCCAGCAGCCAGGTCGACAGGAGGGGCCGGGAGACCCAGTACTTC.

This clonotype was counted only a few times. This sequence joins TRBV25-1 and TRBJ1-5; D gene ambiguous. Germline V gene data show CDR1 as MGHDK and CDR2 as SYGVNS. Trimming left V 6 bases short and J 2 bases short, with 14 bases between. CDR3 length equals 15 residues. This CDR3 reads CASSPPGIGNQPQHF. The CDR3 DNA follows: TGTGCCAGCAGCCCCCCTGGGATAGGCAATCAGCCCCAGCATTTT.

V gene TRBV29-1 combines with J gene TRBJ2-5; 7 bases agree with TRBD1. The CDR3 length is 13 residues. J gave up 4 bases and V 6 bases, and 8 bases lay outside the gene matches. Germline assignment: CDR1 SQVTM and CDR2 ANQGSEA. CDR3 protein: CSVSLQGRETQYF. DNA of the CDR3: TGCAGCGTCTCCCTACAGGGGCGAGAGACCCAGTACTTC.

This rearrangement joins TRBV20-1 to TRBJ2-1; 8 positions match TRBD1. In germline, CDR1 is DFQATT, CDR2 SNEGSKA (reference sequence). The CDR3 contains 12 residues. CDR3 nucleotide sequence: TGCAGGATCGTGACAGGGGACAATGAGCAGTTCTTC. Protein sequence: CRIVTGDNEQFF.

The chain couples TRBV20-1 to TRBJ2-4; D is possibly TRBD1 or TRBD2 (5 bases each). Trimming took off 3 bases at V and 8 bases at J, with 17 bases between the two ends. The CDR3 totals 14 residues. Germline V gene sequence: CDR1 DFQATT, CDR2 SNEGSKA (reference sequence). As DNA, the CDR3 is TGCAGTGCTAGTAGACAGCCATTGGAGGACATTCAGTACTTC. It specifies CSASRQPLEDIQYF.

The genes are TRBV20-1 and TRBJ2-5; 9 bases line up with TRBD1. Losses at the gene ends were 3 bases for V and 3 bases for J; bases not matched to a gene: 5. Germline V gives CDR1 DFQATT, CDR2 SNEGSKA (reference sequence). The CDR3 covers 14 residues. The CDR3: CSARRTGVKETQYF. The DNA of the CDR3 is TGCAGTGCTAGGAGGACAGGGGTTAAAGAGACCCAGTACTTC.

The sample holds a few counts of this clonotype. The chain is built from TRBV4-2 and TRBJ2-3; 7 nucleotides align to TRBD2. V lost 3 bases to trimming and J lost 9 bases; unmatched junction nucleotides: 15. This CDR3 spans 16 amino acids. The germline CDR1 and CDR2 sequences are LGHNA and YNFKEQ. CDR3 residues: CASSQGKLAPVGTQYF. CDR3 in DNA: TGTGCCAGCAGCCAGGGTAAACTAGCGCCGGTTGGGACGCAGTATTTT.

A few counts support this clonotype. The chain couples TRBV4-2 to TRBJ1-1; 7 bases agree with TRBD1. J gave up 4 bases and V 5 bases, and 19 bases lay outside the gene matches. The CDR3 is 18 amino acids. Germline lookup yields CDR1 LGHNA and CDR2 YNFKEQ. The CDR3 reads CASSSEVSGGGMITEAFF. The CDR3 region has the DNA TGTGCCAGCAGCTCGGAGGTCTCAGGAGGGGGCATGATCACTGAAGCTTTCTTT.

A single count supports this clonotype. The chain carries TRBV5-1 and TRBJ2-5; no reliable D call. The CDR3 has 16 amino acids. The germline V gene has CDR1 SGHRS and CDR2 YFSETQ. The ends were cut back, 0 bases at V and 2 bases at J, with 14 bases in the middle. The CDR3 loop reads CASSLVGTMNQETQYF. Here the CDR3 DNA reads TGCGCCAGCAGCTTGGTCGGCACTATGAATCAAGAGACCCAGTACTTC.

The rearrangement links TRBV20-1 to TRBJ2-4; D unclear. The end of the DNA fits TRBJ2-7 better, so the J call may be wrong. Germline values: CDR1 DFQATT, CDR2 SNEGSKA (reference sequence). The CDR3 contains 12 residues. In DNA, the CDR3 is TGCAGTGCCGGGCGGCTCACTGGCGAGCAGTACTTC. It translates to CSAGRLTGEQYF.

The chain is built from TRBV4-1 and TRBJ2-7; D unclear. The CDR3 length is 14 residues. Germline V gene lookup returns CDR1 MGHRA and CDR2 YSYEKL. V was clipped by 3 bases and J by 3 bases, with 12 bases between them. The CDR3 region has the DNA TGCGCCAGCAGCCAGGACGTAGGTCGCTACGAGCAGTACTTC. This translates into CASSQDVGRYEQYF.